One and the same sample provided the 12 T cell receptor beta chains below, sequenced in a study of T cell clonality in common variable immunodeficiency. Repertoires were generated with immunoSEQ multiplex PCR, while TCRdb's copy carries only in-frame clones and drops some. The sample has about 35,000 clones, none seen only once. Specimen: peripheral blood mononuclear cells. The receptors shown here come from a person aged 18-70 years in good health.

This clone was seen at least ten times. The missing CDR3 end, 3 residues past where the read stops, is filled in from the germline J gene. The chain couples TRBV18 to TRBJ2-1; 10 nucleotides align to TRBD2. Trimming took 3 bases from V and 9 from J; bases not matched to a gene: 11. CDR3 length equals 16 residues. Germline assignment: CDR1 KGHSH and CDR2 LQKENI. The CDR3 sequence is CASSPYQAGGPPEQFF. Partial CDR3 DNA: TGTGCCAGCTCACCGTACCAAGCGGGAGGGCCTCCTGAG. The full variable domain, its missing parts supplied by reference TRBV18 and TRBJ2-1, is NAGVMQNPRHLVRRRGQEARLRCSPMKGHSHVYWYRQLPEEGLKFMVYLQKENIIDESGMPKERFSAEFPKEGPSILRIQQVVRGDSAAYFCASSPYQAGGPPEQFFGPGTRLTVL.

The sample holds a few counts of this clone. The read terminates 3 residues ahead of where the CDR3 ends, so the germline J gene completes it. The chain is built from TRBV7-2 and TRBJ1-2; possibly TRBD1 for D (6 bases). The CDR3 runs 15 residues. Germline V gene lookup returns CDR1 SGHTA and CDR2 FQGNSA. Incomplete CDR3 DNA: TGTGCCAGCAGCTTAGGTGGGGGCAGCCACAATGAC. The encoded protein is CASSLGGGSHND. The full CDR3 reads CASSLGGGSHNDYTF.

This clone has ten or more counts. The sequence runs out 3 residues before the end of the CDR3; the remainder is reconstructed from the germline J gene. The rearrangement joins TRBV29-1 to TRBJ2-3, with 8 bases that match TRBD1. The CDR3 is 14 amino acids. The germline V gene has CDR1 SQVTM and CDR2 ANQGSEA. V lost 8 bases and J lost 3; bases outside the gene matches: 10. CDR3 bases read: TGCAGCACCGGACAGGGAGAGGTGACAGATACG. Amino acids: CSTGQGEVTDT. The whole CDR3 is CSTGQGEVTDTQYF.

A note on this clone: The read terminates 3 residues ahead of where the CDR3 ends, so the germline J gene completes it. The chain recombines TRBV5-4 with TRBJ2-7; D possibly corresponds to TRBD2 (5 bases). CDR1 SGHNT and CDR2 YYREEE come from the germline V gene (reference sequence). This CDR3 has 15 amino acids. V lost 7 bases to trimming and J lost 0 bases, with 17 bases between them. The CDR3 DNA, read in part, is TGTGCCAGCTCCCAAGACTACGCGAGCTCCTACGAG. Protein product: CASSQDYASSYE. The complete CDR3 protein is CASSQDYASSYEQYF.

There are many counts of this clone. Coverage ceases 3 residues before the CDR3 finishes, and the germline J gene fills in the end. This chain joins TRBV2 and TRBJ2-3, with 11 bases matching TRBD2. The CDR3 extends over 15 amino acids. In germline, CDR1 is SNHLY, CDR2 FYNNEI. The ends lost 5 bases at V and 5 bases at J; junction bases unmatched: 6. The sequenced CDR3 bases are TGTGCCAGCAGTTATAGCGGGAGGGCGTTAGATACG. Protein product: CASSYSGRALDT. The entire CDR3 is CASSYSGRALDTQYF.

This clone showed up many times. Read sequence stops 3 residues before the CDR3 end, and the germline J gene provides the missing end. The chain uses TRBV5-4 and TRBJ2-2; 9 positions match TRBD1. The CDR3 has 14 residues. The V and J ends lost 5 bases and 6 bases, in that order; junction bases with no gene match: 5. Per germline, CDR1 SGHNT and CDR2 YYREEE (reference sequence). CDR3 DNA (partial): TGTGCCAGCAGTACACAGGGGGCGGCCGGGGAG. Translating gives CASSTQGAAGE. The full-length CDR3 reads as CASSTQGAAGELFF.

This clone was observed at least ten times. Sequencing ends 3 residues short of the CDR3 end; the germline J gene provides the rest. This sequence joins TRBV7-8 and TRBJ1-6; TRBD1 aligns across 9 bases. The CDR3 runs 15 residues. V was pared by 5 bases and J by 7 bases, with 6 bases of the junction left unmatched. Germline V gene lookup returns CDR1 SGHVS and CDR2 FQNEAQ. CDR3 in amino acids: CASSASGQGNSPLHF. The sequenced part of the CDR3 DNA is TGTGCCAGCAGCGCCTCGGGACAGGGAAATTCACCC.

This clone was counted ten times or more. Read sequence stops 3 residues before the CDR3 end, and the germline J gene provides the missing end. The chain has TRBV5-6 and TRBJ1-5; D not resolved. This CDR3 region has 12 residues. V lost 3 bases to trimming and J lost 9 bases, with 10 bases between them. Germline CDR1 reads SGHDT; CDR2 reads YYEEEE. The CDR3 DNA, read in part, is TGTGCCAGCAGCTCGAGATCGGGGCCC. Translated, it gives CASSSRSGP. The full CDR3 protein reads CASSSRSGPQHF.

Many counts were recorded for this clone. The read gets to within 3 residues of the CDR3 end, and the germline J gene fills in the rest. V and J are TRBV18 and TRBJ2-1, with 11 bases lining up with TRBD1. Losses at the gene ends were 6 bases for V and 5 bases for J; bases not matched to a gene: 6. The CDR3 runs 15 residues. The germline gives CDR1 KGHSH, CDR2 LQKENI. CDR3 sequence reads: CASSQRTGGHNEQFF. CDR3 DNA (partial): TGTGCCAGCTCCCAGAGGACAGGGGGCCACAATGAG. The full variable domain, with the rest looked up from reference TRBV18 and TRBJ2-1, is NAGVMQNPRHLVRRRGQEARLRCSPMKGHSHVYWYRQLPEEGLKFMVYLQKENIIDESGMPKERFSAEFPKEGPSILRIQQVVRGDSAAYFCASSQRTGGHNEQFFGPGTRLTVL.

This clone was detected only a few times. CDR3 loop: CAWSADRGLSYGAFF. The CDR3 DNA, read in part, is TGTGCCTGGAGTGCCGACAGGGGCCTTTCCTATGGC. The rearrangement links TRBV30 to TRBJ1-1; 8 bases fit TRBD1. The CDR3 extends 3 residues past the end of the read, so its final part is completed from the germline J gene. The CDR3 runs 15 residues. Per germline, CDR1 GTSNPN and CDR2 SVGIG (reference sequence). The whole variable domain, remainder taken from reference TRBV30 and TRBJ1-1, is SQTIHQWPATLVQPVGSPLSLECTVEGTSNPNLYWYRQAAGRGLQLLFYSVGIGQISSEVPQNLSASRPQDRQFILSSKKLLLSDSGFYLCAWSADRGLSYGAFFGQGTRLTVV.

As concerns this clone: The read halts 3 residues ahead of the CDR3 end, with the missing end drawn from the germline J gene. The rearrangement joins TRBV11-3 to TRBJ2-2, with TRBD1 as a possible D gene (5 bases). This CDR3 contains 15 residues. Trimming cost V 3 bases and J 1 base, with 9 bases left between them. Looked up from germline, CDR1 is SGHNT and CDR2 is YENEEA. Here the CDR3 reads CASSFGRGNTGELFF. The CDR3 DNA, read in part, is TGTGCCAGCAGCTTCGGTAGGGGGAACACCGGGGAG.

Ten or more counts support this clone. Read coverage stops 3 residues before the CDR3 terminus; the germline J gene supplies the remainder. The rearrangement links TRBV7-9 to TRBJ2-1, with TRBD2 matching over 13 bases. The CDR3 has 15 residues. CDR1 and CDR2 from the germline V gene are SEHNR and FQNEAQ (reference sequence). The V gene end was trimmed by 4 bases and the J gene end by 9 bases; junction bases not matched to a gene: 6. The CDR3 region is CASSSGLAGLVEQFF. The covered CDR3 bases are TGTGCCAGCAGCTCGGGACTAGCGGGATTGGTTGAG.